The present TCR beta chain was sequenced within a study of metastatic and nonmetastatic thyroid tumors. Study background: Malignant thyroid and benign thyroid patients provided blood and tumor or nodule tissue whose repertoires were compared.

This clone is classed as medium-sized. Each patient came to thyroid surgery without any prior treatment (of any kind). The CDR3 has 16 amino acids. Germline V gene lookup returns CDR1 MNHEY and CDR2 SVGEGT. The V end was cut by 5 bases, the J end by 4 bases, with 21 bases between. TCRdb re-called clones from the PCR reads using MiXCR. The table shows 53,000 or so clones, with 20% to 25% occurring only once. The TCR comes from a female donor with papillary thyroid cancer or a benign thyroid nodule (not recorded which). Some clones in this sample may be carry-over from other donors' samples. The sample taken for sequencing was blood. The chain carries TRBV6-2 or TRBV6-3 and TRBJ2-7; D is undetermined. The CDR3 DNA is TGTGCCAGCAGTGCCTACGCCTGGGATGCTACTTACGAGCAGTACTTC. It encodes CASSAYAWDATYEQYF.